This T cell receptor (beta chain) was identified during a study of T-cell memory formation after mild COVID-19. This clonotype was found once. The germline V gene has CDR1 SGDLS and CDR2 YYNGEE. V dropped 0 bases and J dropped 3 bases, with 18 bases sitting between them. The CDR3 is 18 residues long. TCRdb analysed the 5' RACE reads with MiXCR anew, one entry per CDR3 protein. The sample includes approximately 500,000 distinct CDR3 sequences, 20% to 25% seen only once; the top ten take roughly an eighth. The chain employs TRBV9 and TRBJ2-2; D perhaps matches TRBD1 (6 bases). This TCR was recovered from an adult woman who had mild COVID-19 (a few samples of this study predate the infection). Cell type and time point are not known. Sequences were obtained from PBMCs or a T cell subset sorted from them (not recorded which). CDR3 amino acids: CASSVVGGVYGHTGELFF. The CDR3 nucleotides are TGTGCCAGCAGCGTAGTAGGGGGAGTTTACGGTCACACCGGGGAGCTGTTTTTT.